This T cell receptor (beta chain) was obtained from a study of cytomegalovirus exposure and HLA in healthy donors. Study-level findings and limits: Cytomegalovirus status was reportedly diagnosed by the classifier with high specificity and sensitivity. Earlier analysis looked at TCR beta V segments, and most were productive about 90% or about 30% of the time.

The junction had 11 bases not matched to a gene; V was cut back by 5 bases and J by 7 bases. Germline CDR1 and CDR2: MDHEN and SYDVKM. CDR3 length: 15 residues. PCR used 60 Vbeta primers and 13 Jbeta primers. Source study methods: In a later analysis, the count reached some 83 million unique TCR beta chains, with roughly 12 million shared. The assay was immunoSEQ multiplex PCR, and TCRdb's table has in-frame clones only and misses some. V and J calls and clone size are given by that table; D and trimming were obtained from the DNA. The sample holds 100,000 to 150,000 clones, around two thirds seen once. Only a few counts were recorded for this clone. Its antigen is currently unknown.

V and J are TRBV28 and TRBJ1-2; 9 bases agree with TRBD1. The sequence was obtained from a man in his sixties in good health and CMV-seropositive. What was sequenced was PBMCs. The CDR3 is CASSTRTGEIRGYTF. The CDR3 DNA reads as TGTGCCAGCAGTACCCGGACAGGGGAGATTCGTGGCTACACCTTC.